This T cell receptor beta chain was obtained from a study of blood T cell repertoires in COVID-19. Study-wide background: Acute-phase and convalescent COVID-19 samples originated in the United States, Italy and Spain. Sample material is recorded as cDNA or gDNA derived from T cells, B-cell-depleted T cells, or PBMCs.

The data were produced by immunoSEQ multiplex PCR, yet TCRdb's version contains in-frame clones alone and is incomplete. This table holds some 19,000 clones, roughly 82% found once. It was during active infection that Seattle patients were enrolled and then longitudinally followed. The CDR3 loop spans 15 amino acids. Germline CDR1 is MNHEY and CDR2 is SVGAGI. Unmatched junction bases numbered 7, after V lost 7 bases and J lost 8 bases. This TCR was recovered from a man aged 65-85 years with COVID-19, enrolled during active disease. The sample consisted of peripheral blood. This chain uses TRBV6-5 with TRBJ2-1; 14 positions agree with TRBD2. CDR3 nucleotides: TGTGCCAGCAAATCGGGACTAGCGGGAGCTGATGAGCAGTTCTTC. Amino acids: CASKSGLAGADEQFF.